This T cell receptor beta chain was captured in a study of early T cells in non-severe SARS-CoV-2 infection. Overall study: RNA in bulk from unsorted whole blood was sequenced, and chains were unpaired.

Unique molecular identifiers were attached to individual cDNA molecules. TCRdb analysed the 5' RACE reads with MiXCR anew, one entry per CDR3 protein. This sample carries tens of thousands of distinct CDR3 sequences, 5% to 6% of them seen once, and the ten largest clones take around 15%. Study outcomes and limitations: A preference for anti-spike CD8 responses marked VDJdb matching, which missed private and CD4 specificities.

This CDR3 is 12 amino acids long. Trimming took off 7 bases at V and 9 bases at J, with 15 bases between the two ends. Turning to this clonotype: As yet, its antigen is unknown.

This receptor was taken from an adult who was a healthcare worker with PCR-confirmed SARS-CoV-2 infection or an uninfected control (not recorded which). This sequence joins TRBV12-3 or TRBV12-4 and TRBJ1-1; D is ambiguous. Source: whole blood, taken at baseline. The CDR3 is CASNQRGVKAFF. CDR3 in DNA: TGTGCCAGCAATCAAAGAGGTGTAAAAGCTTTCTTT.